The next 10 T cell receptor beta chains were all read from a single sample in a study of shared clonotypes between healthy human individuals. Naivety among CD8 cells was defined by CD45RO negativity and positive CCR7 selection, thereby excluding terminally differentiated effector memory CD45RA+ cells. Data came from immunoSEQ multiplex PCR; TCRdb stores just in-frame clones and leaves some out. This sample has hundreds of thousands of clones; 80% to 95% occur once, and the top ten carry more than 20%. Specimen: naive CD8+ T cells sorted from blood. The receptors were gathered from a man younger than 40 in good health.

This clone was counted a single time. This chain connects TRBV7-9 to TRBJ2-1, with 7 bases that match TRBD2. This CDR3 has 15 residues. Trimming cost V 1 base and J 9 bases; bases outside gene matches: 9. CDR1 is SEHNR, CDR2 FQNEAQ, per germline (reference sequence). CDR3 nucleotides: TGTGCCAGCAGCTTAGACGCGGGAGTGTCACGTGAGCAGTTCTTC. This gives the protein CASSLDAGVSREQFF.

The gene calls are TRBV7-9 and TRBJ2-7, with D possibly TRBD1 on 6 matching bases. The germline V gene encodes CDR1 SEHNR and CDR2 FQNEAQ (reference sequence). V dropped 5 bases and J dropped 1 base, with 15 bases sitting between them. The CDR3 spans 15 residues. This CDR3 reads CASSEIRDTSYEQYF. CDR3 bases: TGTGCCAGCAGCGAGATCCGGGACACTTCCTACGAGCAGTACTTC. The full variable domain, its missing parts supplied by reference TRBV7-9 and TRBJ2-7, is DTGVSQNPRHKITKRGQNVTFRCDPISEHNRLYWYRQTLGQGPEFLTYFQNEAQLEKSRLLSDRFSAERPKGSFSTLEIQRTEQGDSAMYLCASSEIRDTSYEQYFGPGTRLTVT.

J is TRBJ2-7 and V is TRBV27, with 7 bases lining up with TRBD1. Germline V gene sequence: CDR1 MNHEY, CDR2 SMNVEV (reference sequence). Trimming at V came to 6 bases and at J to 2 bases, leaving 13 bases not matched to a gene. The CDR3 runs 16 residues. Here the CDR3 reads CASSRDSRSVPYEQYF. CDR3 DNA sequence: TGTGCCAGCAGCCGGGACAGCCGGTCGGTTCCCTACGAGCAGTACTTC.

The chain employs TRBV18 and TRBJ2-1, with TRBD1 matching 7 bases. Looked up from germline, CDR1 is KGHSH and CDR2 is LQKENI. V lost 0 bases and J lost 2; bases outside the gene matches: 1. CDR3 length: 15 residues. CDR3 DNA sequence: TGTGCCAGCTCACCACCGGACAGGACCTACAATGAGCAGTTCTTC. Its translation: CASSPPDRTYNEQFF.

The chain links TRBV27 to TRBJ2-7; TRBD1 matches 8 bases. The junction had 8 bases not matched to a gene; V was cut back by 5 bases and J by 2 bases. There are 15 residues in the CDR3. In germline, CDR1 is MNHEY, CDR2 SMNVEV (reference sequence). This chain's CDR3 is CASSHTGTGAYEQYF. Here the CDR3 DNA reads TGTGCCAGCAGTCACACCGGGACAGGTGCCTACGAGCAGTACTTC.

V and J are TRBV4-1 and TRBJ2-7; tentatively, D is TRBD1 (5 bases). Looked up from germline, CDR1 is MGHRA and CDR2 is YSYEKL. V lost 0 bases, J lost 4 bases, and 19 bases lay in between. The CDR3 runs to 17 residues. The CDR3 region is CASSQEVSTVAGYEQYF. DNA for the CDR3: TGCGCCAGCAGCCAAGAAGTATCAACAGTTGCAGGGTACGAGCAGTACTTC.

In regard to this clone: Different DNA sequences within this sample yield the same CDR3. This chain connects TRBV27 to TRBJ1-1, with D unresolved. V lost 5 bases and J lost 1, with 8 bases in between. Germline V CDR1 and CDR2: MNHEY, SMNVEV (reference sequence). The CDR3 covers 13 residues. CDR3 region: CASSPSGNTEAFF. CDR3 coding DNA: TGTGCCAGCAGTCCGAGCGGGAACACTGAAGCTTTCTTT.

The CDR3 loop is CASSVRAVNQPQHF. CDR3 nucleotides: TGTGCCAGCAGTGTGCGGGCAGTCAATCAGCCCCAGCATTTT. J is TRBJ1-5 and V is TRBV2; D ambiguous. The CDR3 loop spans 14 amino acids. Trimming removed 4 bases from V and 3 bases from J, with 10 bases in between. Germline V gives CDR1 SNHLY, CDR2 FYNNEI.

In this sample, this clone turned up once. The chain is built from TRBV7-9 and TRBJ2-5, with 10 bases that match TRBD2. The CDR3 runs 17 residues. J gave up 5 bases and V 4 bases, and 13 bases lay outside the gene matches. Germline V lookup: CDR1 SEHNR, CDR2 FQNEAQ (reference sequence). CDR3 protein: CASSSRRSGREWETQYF. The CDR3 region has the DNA TGTGCCAGCAGCTCCCGTCGGAGCGGGAGGGAATGGGAGACCCAGTACTTC.

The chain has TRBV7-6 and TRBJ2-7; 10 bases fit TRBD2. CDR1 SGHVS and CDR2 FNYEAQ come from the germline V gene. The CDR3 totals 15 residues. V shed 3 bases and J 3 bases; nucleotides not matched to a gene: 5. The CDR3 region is CASSFGAGGVYEQYF. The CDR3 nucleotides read TGTGCCAGCAGCTTTGGAGCGGGAGGGGTCTACGAGCAGTACTTC.